This T cell receptor (beta chain) was found in a study of T-cell memory formation after mild COVID-19. Study context: TCR clusters were largely donor specific.

TCRdb analysed the 5' RACE reads with MiXCR anew, one entry per CDR3 protein. The sample contains some 46,000 distinct CDR3 sequences, around 6.1% of which appear only once. Overall study findings and caveats: Day 15 to 85 contracting clones showed balanced CD4/CD8; day 15 to 37 expanders favored CD4+.

This clonotype has only a few counts. Its antigen is currently unknown. The sample taken for sequencing was PBMCs or a T cell subset sorted from them (not recorded which). The clonotype comes from an adult who had mild COVID-19 (a few samples of this study predate the infection). Cell type and time point are not known.

The CDR3 spells CASSPSRADTEAFF. The CDR3 DNA sequence: TGTGCCAGCTCACCTTCCAGGGCAGACACTGAAGCTTTCTTT. This rearrangement joins TRBV18 to TRBJ1-1; D is perhaps TRBD1 (5 bases). The ends were cut back, 3 bases at V and 3 bases at J, with 11 bases in the middle. Germline lookup yields CDR1 KGHSH and CDR2 LQKENI. The CDR3 is 14 amino acids.